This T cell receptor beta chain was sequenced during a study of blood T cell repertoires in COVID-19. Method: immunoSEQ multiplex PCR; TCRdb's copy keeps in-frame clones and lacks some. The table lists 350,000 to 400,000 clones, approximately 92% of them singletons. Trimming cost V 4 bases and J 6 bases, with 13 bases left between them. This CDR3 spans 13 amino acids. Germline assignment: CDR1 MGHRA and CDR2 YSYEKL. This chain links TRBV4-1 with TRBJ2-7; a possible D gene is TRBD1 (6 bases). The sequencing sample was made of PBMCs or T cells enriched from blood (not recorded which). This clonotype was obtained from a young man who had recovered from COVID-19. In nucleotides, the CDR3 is TGCGCCAGCAGCCGTTCCGGACAGTTCGAGCAGTACTTC. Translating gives CASSRSGQFEQYF.